The source of this TCR beta chain is a study of technical replicates of blood from several donors. The method was immunoSEQ multiplex PCR; TCRdb's version includes in-frame clones alone and lacks a portion of them. The repertoire has around 97,000 clones, 90% to 97% of them found once; the top ten carry under 0.45%. The CDR3 runs 14 residues. V was pared by 5 bases and J by 1 base, with 3 bases of the junction left unmatched. CDR1 MNHEY and CDR2 SVGAGI come from the germline V gene. Sequenced: T cells isolated from PBMCs. This chain uses TRBV6-5 with TRBJ1-1; the match to TRBD1 covers 8 bases. This TCR was sampled from a human donor in good health. The CDR3 coding sequence is TGTGCCAGCAGTCCAGGGGGCCCGAACACTGAAGCTTTCTTT. Translating gives CASSPGGPNTEAFF.